The clone carrying this T cell receptor (beta chain) is a singleton in its sample. The data were obtained in a study of shared clonotypes between healthy human individuals. The ends lost 3 bases at V and 6 bases at J; junction bases unmatched: 6. CDR1 is SGHRS and CDR2 is YFSETQ in the germline V gene. CDR3 size: 14 residues. This table comes from immunoSEQ multiplex PCR, and its TCRdb copy is limited to in-frame clones, with some not included. Here the sample spans over a million clones, around 98.5% being singletons. Adult donors, all healthy and HIV-negative, had no recent acute infections or vaccinations.

Sequencing input: naive CD4+ T cells sorted from blood. As for subset: CD45RA+ positively selected. This chain uses TRBV5-1 with TRBJ2-3, with 8 bases matching TRBD1. The source is a man in his thirties or forties in good health. Written as DNA, the CDR3 is TGCGCCAGCAGCTGGGACAGGCCTTTTGATACGCAGTATTTT. This codes for CASSWDRPFDTQYF. Filled out from reference TRBV5-1 and TRBJ2-3, the complete variable domain reads KAGVTQTPRYLIKTRGQQVTLSCSPISGHRSVSWYQQTPGQGLQFLFEYFSETQRNKGNFPGRFSGRQFSNSRSEMNVSTLELGDSALYLCASSWDRPFDTQYFGPGTRLTVL.